This entry describes one T cell receptor (beta chain). Possible read error: a much larger clone is one base away. Molecular barcoded adaptors covering alpha/delta and beta/gamma chains were used on about 390 ng RNA. A single record per CDR3 protein comes from TCRdb applying MiXCR to the reads. The table lists over 55,000 distinct CDR3 sequences, roughly 14% of them singletons. The entry originates in a study of read filtering for tumor transcriptome and immune sequencing. The CDR3 totals 14 residues. Germline CDR1 reads LGHNA; CDR2 reads YSLEER. The specimen was a population of CD138-negative cells sorted from bone marrow. This TCR was recovered from a donor aged 40 or older with multiple myeloma. The V and J genes are TRBV4-3 and TRBJ2-1; possible D gene TRBD2, 6 bases. CDR3 protein: CASSQELAYNEQSF. The CDR3 DNA reads as TGCGCCAGCAGCCAAGAACTAGCCTACAATGAGCAGTCCTTC.